The clone carrying this T cell receptor beta chain has a handful of counts. What it binds is unknown. This sample was included in a study of graft-versus-host responses after intestinal transplantation. Study findings and constraints: Individuals carrying graft-donor T cell macrochimerism showed high graft-versus-host to host-versus-graft clonal ratios in allografts. GvH clones were found in recipient marrow; some appeared first in ileum or blood.

Sequenced by immunoSEQ multiplex PCR; TCRdb stores in-frame clones only, minus some. The data contain over 90,000 clones, about nine tenths of them seen just once; the ten biggest clones take up about 0.18%. The V gene end was trimmed by 3 bases and the J gene end by 0 bases; junction bases not matched to a gene: 3. CDR1 and CDR2 from the germline V gene are SGHNT and YYREEE (reference sequence). The CDR3 extends over 15 amino acids. This TCR derives from a human donor who was the organ donor for an intestinal transplant. This sample comprised unstimulated CD4+ T cells sorted from spleen or lymph node cells, obtained before transplant. The genes are TRBV5-4 and TRBJ2-1, with 7 bases lining up with TRBD1. The CDR3 loop reads CASSSGTVSYNEQFF. The CDR3 DNA reads TGTGCCAGCAGCTCTGGGACAGTCTCCTACAATGAGCAGTTCTTC. Drawing the rest from reference TRBV5-4 and TRBJ2-1, the complete variable domain is ETGVTQSPTHLIKTRGQQVTLRCSSQSGHNTVSWYQQALGQGPQFIFQYYREEENGRGNFPPRFSGLQFPNYSSELNVNALELDDSALYLCASSSGTVSYNEQFFGPGTRLTVL.